This T cell receptor beta chain was sequenced in a study of human T cells and chemical hapten exposure. Regarding time point: patch test 2, 6 weeks after DPC sensitization. Sample treatment: therapeutic diphenylcyclopropenone sensitization with weekly scalp DPC. The germline gives CDR1 DFQATT, CDR2 SNEGSKA (reference sequence). This CDR3 has 11 amino acids. The ends were cut back, 7 bases at V and 8 bases at J, with 14 bases in the middle. This clonotype has ten or more counts. TCRdb itself ran the RACE reads through MiXCR, one entry per CDR3 protein. Of around 99,000 distinct CDR3 sequences listed, less than 10% are singletons.

The TCR originated in a woman aged 40 to 50 with alopecia areata. Some clones in this sample may be carry-over from other donors' samples. V usage is TRBV20-1 and J usage is TRBJ1-2; D gene ambiguous. The sample was whole blood, taken in connection with sensitization to the hapten diphenylcyclopropenone (DPC). The CDR3 region has the DNA TGCAGTGGTACAACTACGGGGGGCTACACCTTC. Translating it yields CSGTTTGGYTF.